Sequencing of this T cell receptor beta chain was carried out in a study of post-analysis software for immune sequencing data. Study-level results: Patients used about 5 TRBV segments, including TRBV5-6, TRBV5-1 and TRBV20-1, more often than controls.

Unique molecular identifiers featured in each of the TCR beta cDNA libraries. TCRdb reprocessed the PCR reads with MiXCR, giving one entry per CDR3 protein. The sample has approximately 730,000 distinct CDR3 sequences; 25% to 30% are singletons. In germline, CDR1 is DFQATT, CDR2 SNEGSKA (reference sequence). V was clipped by 1 base and J by 2 bases, with 9 bases between them. The CDR3 is 14 amino acids. The table lists this clonotype with a few counts. Its antigen is not known. The chain uses TRBV20-1 and TRBJ1-5; tentatively, D is TRBD1 (6 bases). The receptor was isolated from a girl aged 5-17 years with multiple sclerosis. Sequences were obtained from blood. This chain's CDR3 is CSARGGQGNQPQHF. CDR3 bases: TGCAGTGCTAGAGGGGGACAAGGCAATCAGCCCCAGCATTTT.